These 9 T cell receptor beta chains were sequenced from one sample in a study of blood T cells in healthy people across ages. A second about 7 to 12 cycle PCR used barcoded and J-beta primers. MiXCR was run by TCRdb on the 5' RACE reads, yielding one entry per CDR3 protein. Among 1,800,000 or so distinct CDR3 sequences listed, about two fifths were seen once. The sequenced sample was blood. All receptors come from a human donor in good health.

In this sample, this clonotype turned up many times. The chain recombines TRBV5-1 with TRBJ2-1; unclear D gene. The CDR3 consists of 14 residues. The V end lost 0 bases, the J end lost 2 bases, and 6 bases lay between the germline ends. CDR1 is SGHRS, CDR2 YFSETQ, per germline. The CDR3 is CASSLGPTYNEQFF. CDR3 coding DNA: TGCGCCAGCAGCTTGGGACCAACCTACAATGAGCAGTTCTTC.

The CDR3 nucleotides read TGCAGTGCTGCGGGCGGGAGTGCCTACGAGCAGTACTTC. This codes for CSAAGGSAYEQYF. The chain employs TRBV20-1 and TRBJ2-7; 7 positions match TRBD2. This CDR3 is built from 13 residues. Germline V gives CDR1 DFQATT, CDR2 SNEGSKA (reference sequence). J lost 2 bases, V lost 5 bases, and 6 bases had no gene match.

This clonotype turned up a few times. The chain has TRBV5-1 and TRBJ1-1; D gene unclear. Germline V CDR1 and CDR2: SGHRS, YFSETQ. The CDR3 is 15 amino acids. Trimming cost V 4 bases and J 4 bases, with 17 bases left between them. Here the CDR3 DNA reads TGCGCCAGCAGCCCCGCGTCGGGGATGAGCACTGAAGCTTTCTTT. It is translated as CASSPASGMSTEAFF.

CDR3 sequence (DNA): TGTGCCAGCAGCTACCGGTCTGAAGGCTACACCTTC. Protein product: CASSYRSEGYTF. J is TRBJ1-2 and V is TRBV5-4; D call uncertain. The V end lost 3 bases, the J end lost 8 bases, and 11 bases lay between the germline ends. Germline V gene sequence: CDR1 SGHNT, CDR2 YYREEE (reference sequence). The CDR3 spans 12 residues.

This clonotype was seen at least ten times. The J gene is TRBJ1-2, the V gene TRBV7-2; 7 bases map to TRBD1. Looked up from germline, CDR1 is SGHTA and CDR2 is FQGNSA. J lost 7 bases, V lost 5 bases, and 4 bases had no gene match. This CDR3 contains 12 residues. DNA of the CDR3: TGTGCCAGCAGCCGACAGGGTCGTGGCTACACCTTC. This codes for CASSRQGRGYTF.

This clonotype was recorded a few times. The chain is built from TRBV20-1 and TRBJ1-1, with a tentative D call TRBD1 (6 bases). V gave up 0 bases and J gave up 4 bases, with 15 bases separating them. The CDR3 consists of 15 residues. Germline loops: CDR1 DFQATT, CDR2 SNEGSKA (reference sequence). CDR3 protein: CSARDPGADGTEAFF. Written as DNA, the CDR3 is TGCAGTGCTAGAGATCCGGGGGCGGACGGCACTGAAGCTTTCTTT.

CDR3 nucleotide sequence: TGTGCCAGCAGCCAAGACGTGGCAGGGCCGCCCCAGCATTTT. This sequence encodes CASSQDVAGPPQHF. The chain is built from TRBV4-2 and TRBJ1-5, with a possible D match to TRBD1 (5 bases). Germline CDR1 is LGHNA and CDR2 is YNFKEQ. CDR3 length equals 14 residues. The V and J ends lost 0 bases and 9 bases respectively, with 12 bases between them.

This clonotype was detected ten times or more. The chain recombines TRBV10-3 with TRBJ2-1; a weak D match, TRBD2 (5 bases). This CDR3 is 13 amino acids long. The germline V gene has CDR1 ENHRY and CDR2 SYGVKD. This CDR3 is CASEGHLRNEQFF. The DNA of the CDR3 is TGTGCAAGTGAGGGCCACCTCAGGAATGAGCAGTTCTTC.

This clonotype was recorded a few times. J is TRBJ2-5 and V is TRBV7-2; 8 nucleotides line up with TRBD1. V was pared by 6 bases and J by 2 bases, with 14 bases of the junction left unmatched. The V gene's germline CDR1 is SGHTA and CDR2 FQGNSA. The CDR3 consists of 17 residues. The chain's CDR3 is CASSLRQGSTRQETQYF. The CDR3 coding sequence is TGTGCCAGCAGTTTGAGACAGGGGTCTACGAGGCAAGAGACCCAGTACTTC.